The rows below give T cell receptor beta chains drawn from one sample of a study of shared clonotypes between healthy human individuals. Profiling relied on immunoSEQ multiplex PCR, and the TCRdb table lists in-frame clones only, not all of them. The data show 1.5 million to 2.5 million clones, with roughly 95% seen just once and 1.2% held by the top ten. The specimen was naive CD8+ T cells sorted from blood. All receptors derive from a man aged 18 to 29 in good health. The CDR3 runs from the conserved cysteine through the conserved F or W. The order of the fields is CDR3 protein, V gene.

cdr3_aa: CAWSGSGETQYF
v_call: TRBV30

cdr3_aa: CASSYSMYSPLHF
v_call: TRBV6-6

cdr3_aa: CASSLYPAGGETQYF
v_call: TRBV11-2

cdr3_aa: CASSPEYGYEQYF
v_call: TRBV6-6

cdr3_aa: CASARPGQAPGGMEKLFF
v_call: TRBV7-3

cdr3_aa: CASSQEAAYQETQYF
v_call: TRBV4-1

cdr3_aa: CASSIMTGETQYF
v_call: TRBV28

cdr3_aa: CASSPGTAGANTIYF
v_call: TRBV27

cdr3_aa: CASSQDRSSWVETQYF
v_call: TRBV4-3

cdr3_aa: CASSQDQGGAINEQFF
v_call: TRBV4-3

cdr3_aa: CATLGATSGDYNEQFF
v_call: TRBV6-4

cdr3_aa: CASSPGSGPIDTQYF
v_call: TRBV9

cdr3_aa: CAWSVDSYEQYF
v_call: TRBV30

cdr3_aa: CASSVPLAGGPDTQYF
v_call: TRBV9

cdr3_aa: CASSLGTSGTYEQYF
v_call: TRBV6-5

cdr3_aa: CASSQDGQVGGGTEAFF
v_call: TRBV4-3

cdr3_aa: CASSYPGRETQYF
v_call: TRBV11-2

cdr3_aa: CASSLWGKGAPRPNTEAFF
v_call: TRBV28

cdr3_aa: CASSPRQGTYEQYF
v_call: TRBV27

cdr3_aa: CASSSIQGTYEQYF
v_call: TRBV7-8

cdr3_aa: CAWDRLAPDTQYF
v_call: TRBV30

cdr3_aa: CASSVAGADTQYF
v_call: TRBV9

cdr3_aa: CATSNWAEFFSGNTIYF
v_call: TRBV15

cdr3_aa: CASSTVGAGYTEAFF
v_call: TRBV13

cdr3_aa: CASRESGLAGASTDTQYF
v_call: TRBV27

cdr3_aa: CASSQDRVAGDPSYEQYF
v_call: TRBV4-1

cdr3_aa: CASSSSNGDTQYF
v_call: TRBV7-8

cdr3_aa: CASSQEFPAPSSYEQYF
v_call: TRBV4-1

cdr3_aa: CASSVVLQDTQYF
v_call: TRBV9

cdr3_aa: CASSIWDRVNDEQFF
v_call: TRBV19

cdr3_aa: CASSESGETQYF
v_call: TRBV10-1

cdr3_aa: CASSPTGTNYGYTF
v_call: TRBV9

cdr3_aa: CASRGGHQNTGELFF
v_call: TRBV6-6

cdr3_aa: CASTRPELFGPRQPQHF
v_call: TRBV27

cdr3_aa: CASSPLPGNYNEQFF
v_call: TRBV27

cdr3_aa: CASSQLDRSGKYTGELFF
v_call: TRBV14

cdr3_aa: CASSLDPKGGYGYTF
v_call: TRBV5-1

cdr3_aa: CASSQRGGHEQYF
v_call: TRBV4-3

cdr3_aa: CASSLNWGDQPQHF
v_call: TRBV5-1

cdr3_aa: CASSPGTSGTFEQYF
v_call: TRBV19

cdr3_aa: CASSDDTPYEQYF
v_call: TRBV6-1

cdr3_aa: CAAGGSSYNEQFF
v_call: TRBV27

cdr3_aa: CASSQVASGGTERQYF
v_call: TRBV4-2

cdr3_aa: CASSLEPPGTGAYEQYF
v_call: TRBV7-2

cdr3_aa: CASSLDGGAYEQYF
v_call: TRBV7-8

cdr3_aa: CAWGQEISYEQYF
v_call: TRBV30

cdr3_aa: CASSLAAGSSGANVLTF
v_call: TRBV7-9

cdr3_aa: CASSYFTSGGYNEQFF
v_call: TRBV6-5

cdr3_aa: CASSSPVRGLFSEQYF
v_call: TRBV7-2

cdr3_aa: CASSLAGSDSGANVLTF
v_call: TRBV7-9

cdr3_aa: CASSQDGTTSTDTQYF
v_call: TRBV4-3

cdr3_aa: CSVWGGLGTDTQYF
v_call: TRBV29-1

cdr3_aa: CASSELIGEVMNTEAFF
v_call: TRBV6-1

cdr3_aa: CASSFGQGIYEQYF
v_call: TRBV27

cdr3_aa: CASSLDGVYNEQFF
v_call: TRBV7-9

cdr3_aa: CASSKGTVNTEAFF
v_call: TRBV28

cdr3_aa: CASRETGSGANVLTF
v_call: TRBV27

cdr3_aa: CSVEDGTTPSGANVLTF
v_call: TRBV29-1

cdr3_aa: CASHEDRAGNQPQHF
v_call: TRBV19